This T cell receptor (beta chain) came from a study of T cells in Graves' hyperthyroidism and ophthalmopathy. Germline V gives CDR1 MNHEY, CDR2 SVGEGT. The CDR3 runs to 15 residues. V lost 6 bases and J lost 8; bases outside the gene matches: 10. TCR beta CDR3 sequences were amplified from RNA transcripts. The TCR CDR3 was amplified in a first-round RT-PCR using the HTBI primer set. TCRdb reprocessed the multiplex PCR reads with MiXCR, giving one entry per CDR3 protein. The data contain more than 300,000 distinct CDR3 sequences, around a sixth of them singletons. J is TRBJ1-4 and V is TRBV6-2 or TRBV6-3; TRBD1 matches at 9 bases. Source material: blood. This receptor was taken from a man younger than 35 with Graves' ophthalmopathy. The CDR3 reads CASSQSQGAWEKLFF. The DNA of the CDR3 is TGTGCCAGCAGCCAATCACAGGGGGCTTGGGAAAAACTGTTTTTT.